The rows below give T cell receptor beta chains drawn from one sample of a study of blood T cell repertoires in COVID-19. Some clones are missing from TCRdb's copy, which holds only in-frame ones; the method was immunoSEQ multiplex PCR. The table includes about 100,000 clones, 87% detected once. The material sequenced was peripheral blood. The receptors shown here come from a man aged 50 to 59 with acute or convalescent COVID-19. Both conserved end residues are part of each CDR3. A D gene is named only where the DNA matches it firmly. Clone size is stated in some rows and not others, as once, few, many or a class when expanded.

length: 14
J: TRBJ1-4
V: TRBV28
size: -
D: -
CDR3: CASSSLSTNEKLFF
DNA: TGTGCCAGCAGTTCCCTATCAACTAATGAAAAACTGTTTTTT

length: 15
J: TRBJ2-1
V: TRBV18
size: -
D: -
CDR3: CASSPPGVPYNEQFF
DNA: TGTGCCAGCTCACCACCGGGCGTTCCCTACAATGAGCAGTTCTTC

length: 17
J: TRBJ2-2
V: TRBV3-1/TRBV3-2
size: few
D: TRBD2
CDR3: CASSQGIGGRVIGELFF
DNA: TGTGCCAGCAGCCAAGGAATTGGCGGGAGAGTAATCGGGGAGCTGTTTTTT

length: 18
J: TRBJ2-2
V: TRBV18
size: -
D: TRBD1
CDR3: CASSPNPGQGTNTGELFF
DNA: TGTGCCAGCTCACCGAACCCGGGACAGGGCACGAACACCGGGGAGCTGTTTTTT

length: 12
J: TRBJ1-5
V: TRBV29-1
size: once
D: -
CDR3: CSVLGVGQPQHF
DNA: TGCAGCGTTTTAGGGGTGGGACAGCCCCAGCATTTT

length: 15
J: TRBJ1-4
V: TRBV7-9
size: few
D: TRBD1
CDR3: CASSLGDSLNEKLFF
DNA: TGTGCCAGCAGCTTGGGGGACAGCCTTAATGAAAAACTGTTTTTT

length: 15
J: TRBJ2-7
V: TRBV27
size: -
D: TRBD1
CDR3: CASSLSDRGPYEQYF
DNA: TGTGCCAGCAGTCTTAGCGACAGGGGGCCCTACGAGCAGTACTTC

length: 14
J: TRBJ1-5
V: TRBV24-1
size: -
D: TRBD1
CDR3: CATRDRGGNQPQHF
DNA: TGTGCCACCAGGGACAGGGGAGGCAATCAGCCCCAGCATTTT

length: 16
J: TRBJ2-7
V: TRBV24-1
size: -
D: TRBD1
CDR3: CATSDTVGTGVDEQYF
DNA: TGTGCCACCAGCGATACTGTAGGGACAGGCGTAGACGAGCAGTACTTC

length: 14
J: TRBJ2-7
V: TRBV27
size: -
D: -
CDR3: CASSWRLGSYEQYF
DNA: TGTGCCAGCAGTTGGCGACTGGGCTCCTACGAGCAGTACTTC

length: 15
J: TRBJ2-1
V: TRBV6-4
size: -
D: TRBD2
CDR3: CASSVTSGSYNEQFF
DNA: TGTGCCAGCAGTGTAACTAGCGGGAGCTACAATGAGCAGTTCTTC

length: 15
J: TRBJ1-1
V: TRBV5-4
size: -
D: -
CDR3: CASSLARGENTEAFF
DNA: TGTGCCAGCAGCTTGGCCCGGGGGGAGAACACTGAAGCTTTCTTT

length: 15
J: TRBJ1-5
V: TRBV18
size: -
D: TRBD1
CDR3: CASSLGQGGNQPQHF
DNA: TGTGCCAGCTCATTAGGACAGGGGGGCAATCAGCCCCAGCATTTT

length: 16
J: TRBJ2-3
V: TRBV14
size: -
D: -
CDR3: CASSPYSATSTDTQYF
DNA: TGTGCCAGCAGCCCCTATTCTGCCACTAGCACAGATACGCAGTATTTT

length: 17
J: TRBJ2-5
V: TRBV23-1
size: -
D: -
CDR3: CASSQSTWIDSQETQYF
DNA: TGCGCCAGCAGTCAATCGACCTGGATCGACAGCCAAGAGACCCAGTACTTC

length: 15
J: TRBJ2-2
V: TRBV11-3
size: -
D: TRBD1
CDR3: CASVRNRGGTGELFF
DNA: TGTGCCAGCGTTAGGAACAGGGGCGGAACCGGGGAGCTGTTTTTT

length: 16
J: TRBJ2-2
V: TRBV28
size: -
D: -
CDR3: CASSPPRGRGTGELFF
DNA: TGTGCCAGCAGTCCGCCTAGGGGGAGGGGTACCGGGGAGCTGTTTTTT

length: 12
J: TRBJ2-1
V: TRBV24-1
size: -
D: -
CDR3: CATSPGGNEQFF
DNA: TGTGCCACCAGTCCCGGCGGCAATGAGCAGTTCTTC

length: 13
J: TRBJ2-7
V: TRBV18
size: once
D: TRBD1
CDR3: CASSPRTGGEQYF
DNA: TGTGCCAGCTCACCCAGGACAGGGGGGGAGCAGTACTTC

length: 14
J: TRBJ1-5
V: TRBV11-2
size: -
D: -
CDR3: CASSLEYSNQPQHF
DNA: TGTGCCAGCAGCTTAGAGTATAGCAATCAGCCCCAGCATTTT

length: 16
J: TRBJ2-2
V: TRBV4-2
size: -
D: TRBD2
CDR3: CASSQAGEKGTGELFF
DNA: TGTGCCAGCAGCCAGGCGGGGGAGAAGGGAACCGGGGAGCTGTTTTTT

length: 12
J: TRBJ2-1
V: TRBV6-5
size: -
D: TRBD1
CDR3: CASSPTGGEQFF
DNA: TGTGCCAGCAGCCCCACAGGGGGGGAGCAGTTCTTC

length: 14
J: TRBJ2-7
V: TRBV6-5
size: -
D: TRBD2
CDR3: CASTLSGRVGEQYF
DNA: TGTGCCAGCACCCTTAGCGGGAGAGTGGGCGAGCAGTACTTC

length: 16
J: TRBJ1-5
V: TRBV28
size: -
D: TRBD1
CDR3: CASSAGTGADNQPQHF
DNA: TGTGCCAGCAGTGCCGGGACAGGGGCTGACAATCAGCCCCAGCATTTT

length: 16
J: TRBJ2-5
V: TRBV28
size: -
D: TRBD1
CDR3: CASSDRVKGYQETQYF
DNA: TGTGCCAGCAGTGACAGGGTCAAGGGGTACCAAGAGACCCAGTACTTC

length: 15
J: TRBJ1-4
V: TRBV15
size: -
D: -
CDR3: CATSRGYRTNEKLFF
DNA: TGTGCCACCAGCAGAGGGTACAGAACTAATGAAAAACTGTTTTTT

length: 14
J: TRBJ2-3
V: TRBV9
size: -
D: -
CDR3: CASSASTSTDTQYF
DNA: TGTGCCAGCAGCGCTTCCACTAGCACAGATACGCAGTATTTT

length: 13
J: TRBJ2-7
V: TRBV6-5
size: -
D: TRBD2
CDR3: CASKTSGSGEQYF
DNA: TGTGCCAGCAAGACTAGCGGGAGCGGCGAGCAGTACTTC

length: 16
J: TRBJ2-3
V: TRBV24-1
size: -
D: TRBD2
CDR3: CATSDTRGTSTDTQYF
DNA: TGTGCCACCAGTGATACGCGGGGGACTAGCACAGATACGCAGTATTTT

length: 14
J: TRBJ1-5
V: TRBV11-2
size: once
D: -
CDR3: CASSLSVGHQPQHF
DNA: TGTGCCAGCAGCTTAAGCGTGGGGCATCAGCCCCAGCATTTT

length: 14
J: TRBJ2-1
V: TRBV19
size: -
D: -
CDR3: CASSFGLPYNEQFF
DNA: TGTGCCAGTAGTTTCGGACTGCCCTACAATGAGCAGTTCTTC

length: 16
J: TRBJ2-1
V: TRBV5-6
size: -
D: -
CDR3: CASSVPGLGARNEQFF
DNA: TGTGCCAGCAGCGTTCCAGGGTTGGGGGCAAGGAATGAGCAGTTCTTC

length: 15
J: TRBJ1-2
V: TRBV18
size: few
D: -
CDR3: CASSQGQRTNYGYTF
DNA: TGTGCCAGCTCACAAGGACAGCGGACTAACTATGGCTACACCTTC

length: 13
J: TRBJ2-7
V: TRBV5-5
size: -
D: TRBD1
CDR3: CASSGQVSYEQYF
DNA: TGTGCCAGCAGCGGACAGGTCTCCTACGAGCAGTACTTC

length: 14
J: TRBJ2-2
V: TRBV24-1
size: -
D: -
CDR3: CATSVETNTGELFF
DNA: TGTGCCACCAGTGTCGAGACGAACACCGGGGAGCTGTTTTTT

length: 15
J: TRBJ2-2
V: TRBV30
size: -
D: TRBD2
CDR3: CAWSVLGLAGGELFF
DNA: TGTGCCTGGAGTGTACTGGGACTAGCGGGTGGGGAGCTGTTTTTT

length: 15
J: TRBJ2-7
V: TRBV5-6
size: -
D: -
CDR3: CASSLQGGQSYEQYF
DNA: TGTGCCAGCAGCTTGCAGGGGGGACAGTCCTACGAGCAGTACTTC

length: 14
J: TRBJ2-3
V: TRBV5-4
size: few
D: -
CDR3: CASSLGQGKDTQYF
DNA: TGTGCCAGCAGCTTGGGCCAGGGAAAAGATACGCAGTATTTT

length: 18
J: TRBJ1-4
V: TRBV4-1
size: -
D: TRBD1
CDR3: CASSQFGQGIATNEKLFF
DNA: TGCGCCAGCAGCCAATTCGGACAGGGGATTGCAACTAATGAAAAACTGTTTTTT

length: 12
J: TRBJ2-1
V: TRBV19
size: -
D: -
CDR3: CASSMVEDEQFF
DNA: TGTGCCAGTAGTATGGTCGAGGATGAGCAGTTCTTC

length: 15
J: TRBJ1-5
V: TRBV6-1
size: -
D: TRBD1
CDR3: CASSEADRGGQPQHF
DNA: TGTGCCAGCAGTGAAGCGGACAGGGGGGGACAGCCCCAGCATTTT

length: 14
J: TRBJ2-5
V: TRBV7-8
size: once
D: -
CDR3: CASSIRQVRETQYF
DNA: TGTGCCAGCAGCATAAGACAGGTTCGAGAGACCCAGTACTTC

length: 14
J: TRBJ1-2
V: TRBV28
size: -
D: -
CDR3: CASSEQQVGYGYTF
DNA: TGTGCCAGCAGCGAACAGCAGGTTGGCTATGGCTACACCTTC

length: 14
J: TRBJ2-7
V: TRBV15
size: -
D: TRBD2
CDR3: CATSRGLADYEQYF
DNA: TGTGCCACCAGCAGAGGACTAGCGGACTACGAGCAGTACTTC

length: 12
J: TRBJ2-1
V: TRBV2
size: -
D: -
CDR3: CASSEGGSEQFF
DNA: TGTGCCAGCAGTGAAGGAGGGTCAGAGCAGTTCTTC

length: 16
J: TRBJ2-3
V: TRBV9
size: -
D: TRBD1
CDR3: CASSADRGYSTDTQYF
DNA: TGTGCCAGCAGCGCCGACAGGGGGTACAGCACAGATACGCAGTATTTT

length: 15
J: TRBJ2-7
V: TRBV19
size: -
D: TRBD2
CDR3: CASRGTSGNEYEQYF
DNA: TGTGCCAGTAGGGGGACTAGCGGGAATGAATACGAGCAGTACTTC

length: 16
J: TRBJ1-1
V: TRBV7-6
size: few
D: TRBD1
CDR3: CASSQPGQGSNTEAFF
DNA: TGTGCCAGCAGCCAACCGGGACAGGGATCGAACACTGAAGCTTTCTTT

length: 17
J: TRBJ2-7
V: TRBV21-1
size: -
D: -
CDR3: CASSKSDRTYGSYEQYF
DNA: TGTGCCAGCAGCAAATCCGACCGGACATATGGAAGCTACGAGCAGTACTTC

length: 14
J: TRBJ2-7
V: TRBV5-1
size: -
D: -
CDR3: CASSLLAVRGEQYF
DNA: TGCGCCAGCAGCTTGTTGGCCGTAAGGGGCGAGCAGTACTTC

length: 15
J: TRBJ2-3
V: TRBV6-5
size: -
D: TRBD1
CDR3: CASSPGTGISDTQYF
DNA: TGTGCCAGCAGTCCCGGGACAGGGATCTCAGATACGCAGTATTTT

length: 15
J: TRBJ1-2
V: TRBV5-4
size: -
D: -
CDR3: CASSLEGEGTRGYTF
DNA: TGTGCCAGCAGCTTGGAGGGGGAGGGCACGCGTGGCTACACCTTC

length: 13
J: TRBJ2-1
V: TRBV29-1
size: -
D: -
CDR3: CSVEFGLHNEQFF
DNA: TGCAGCGTTGAATTTGGCCTCCACAATGAGCAGTTCTTC